The rows below give T cell receptor beta chains drawn from one sample of a study of T cell changes during pregnancy in multiple sclerosis. Libraries were prepared by immunoSEQ multiplex PCR; TCRdb keeps only in-frame clonotypes and omits some of them. The top ten hold 5.5% to 7% of the sample, which has roughly 45,000 clones, 85% to 95% seen once. The specimen comprised CD8+ T cells from peripheral blood mononuclear cells, sampled in the first trimester of pregnancy. The receptors stem from a female donor with multiple sclerosis, enrolled in a pregnancy study. Both conserved end residues are part of each CDR3. Fields, in order: clone size, V gene, J gene, D gene, CDR3 DNA, CDR3 protein. The D gene is left open where the match is weak. Size values are once, few and many counts, or a class for expanded clones, and some rows have none.

size: -; V: TRBV25-1; J: TRBJ1-1; D: -; DNA: TGTGCCAGCAGCCCCCCGGGGAGGGAAGCTTTCTTT; CDR3: CASSPPGREAFF
size: -; V: TRBV11-2; J: TRBJ2-5; D: -; DNA: TGTGCCAGCAGCTTAATTCGGGGGGCGGAGACCCAGTACTTC; CDR3: CASSLIRGAETQYF
size: few; V: TRBV10-3; J: TRBJ1-2; D: -; DNA: TGTGCCAACCCGGGACAACCCTACTATGGCTACACCTTC; CDR3: CANPGQPYYGYTF
size: -; V: TRBV27; J: TRBJ2-7; D: -; DNA: TGTGCCAGCGGCAGGGGGGACGAGCAGTACTTC; CDR3: CASGRGDEQYF
size: once; V: TRBV10-3; J: TRBJ1-5; D: TRBD1; DNA: TGTGCCATCAGTGAGTTTTTACAGGGGTGGCAGCCCCAGCATTTT; CDR3: CAISEFLQGWQPQHF
size: -; V: TRBV6-4; J: TRBJ2-3; D: TRBD1; DNA: TGTGCCAGCAGTGCACAGGGGGCGGCAGATACGCAGTATTTT; CDR3: CASSAQGAADTQYF
size: -; V: TRBV30; J: TRBJ2-7; D: -; DNA: TGTGCCTGGAGGCCAGGTTATTCCTACGAGCAGTACTTC; CDR3: CAWRPGYSYEQYF
size: -; V: TRBV9; J: TRBJ2-1; D: -; DNA: TGTGCCAGCAGCCCGGCGGGCTACAATGAGCAGTTCTTC; CDR3: CASSPAGYNEQFF
size: -; V: TRBV13; J: TRBJ1-1; D: -; DNA: TGTGCCAGCAGCTTAGCCAGGAACACTGAAGCTTTCTTT; CDR3: CASSLARNTEAFF
size: -; V: TRBV7-6; J: TRBJ2-3; D: TRBD2; DNA: TGTGCCAGCAGCTTAGAACTAGCGGGGAGCACAGATACGCAGTATTTT; CDR3: CASSLELAGSTDTQYF
size: few; V: TRBV27; J: TRBJ2-7; D: TRBD1; DNA: TGTGCCAGCAGTTCAAACAGGGGCGAGCAGTACTTC; CDR3: CASSSNRGEQYF
size: -; V: TRBV5-1; J: TRBJ2-2; D: TRBD1; DNA: TGCGCCAAAGAGACAGGGAAAGTCGGGGAGCTGTTTTTT; CDR3: CAKETGKVGELFF
size: -; V: TRBV7-3; J: TRBJ2-3; D: TRBD1; DNA: TGTGCCAGCAGCGTTGGGACAGGCACCCCCACAGATACGCAGTATTTT; CDR3: CASSVGTGTPTDTQYF
size: once; V: TRBV19; J: TRBJ2-7; D: -; DNA: TGTGCCAGTAGTCCTTGGGGAGCGGGCTCAGCCTACGAGCAGTACTTC; CDR3: CASSPWGAGSAYEQYF
size: -; V: TRBV30; J: TRBJ1-2; D: TRBD1; DNA: TGTGCCGGGGGGACAGGGACGTATGGCTACACCTTC; CDR3: CAGGTGTYGYTF
size: -; V: TRBV30; J: TRBJ1-4; D: -; DNA: TGTGCCTGGAGTGTAGGGGGGGCGGAACTGTTTTTT; CDR3: CAWSVGGAELFF
size: medium-sized; V: TRBV7-6; J: TRBJ2-1; D: -; DNA: TGTGCCAGCAGCTTATCCGGCCCCCTAGTTCTATCCTACAATGAGCAGTTCTTC; CDR3: CASSLSGPLVLSYNEQFF
size: once; V: TRBV7-3; J: TRBJ2-3; D: TRBD2; DNA: TGTGCCAGCAGCCGCCTCGGGAGACTAGCGGGAGTCGGAGATACGCAGTATTTT; CDR3: CASSRLGRLAGVGDTQYF